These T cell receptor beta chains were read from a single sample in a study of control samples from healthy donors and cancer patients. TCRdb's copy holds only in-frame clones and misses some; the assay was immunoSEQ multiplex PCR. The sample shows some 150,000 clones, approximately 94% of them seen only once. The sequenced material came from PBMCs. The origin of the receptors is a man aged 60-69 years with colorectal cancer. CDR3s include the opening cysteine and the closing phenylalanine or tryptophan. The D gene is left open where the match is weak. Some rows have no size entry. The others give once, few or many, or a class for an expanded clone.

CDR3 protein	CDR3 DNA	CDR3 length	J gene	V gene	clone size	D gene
CASSRQGANTGELFF	TGTGCCAGCAGTAGACAGGGGGCGAACACCGGGGAGCTGTTTTTT	15	TRBJ2-2	TRBV27	.	TRBD1
CAWSMRENQPQHF	TGTGCCTGGAGTATGAGGGAGAATCAGCCCCAGCATTTT	13	TRBJ1-5	TRBV30	once	.
CAISESQGGSNYNSPLHF	TGTGCCATCAGTGAGTCTCAGGGAGGGTCGAACTATAATTCACCCCTCCACTTT	18	TRBJ1-6	TRBV10-3	.	.
CASSSSAWDERYF	TGTGCCAGCTCATCCTCGGCCTGGGACGAGCGGTACTTC	13	TRBJ2-7	TRBV18	.	.
CASSVGPGDTEAFF	TGTGCCAGCAGCGTAGGGCCAGGGGACACTGAAGCTTTCTTT	14	TRBJ1-1	TRBV9	.	.
CASSLSGAQETQYF	TGTGCCAGCAGCCTTAGCGGGGCCCAAGAGACCCAGTACTTC	14	TRBJ2-5	TRBV7-2	.	TRBD2
CASSLNWGTEAFF	TGTGCCAGCAGTCTAAATTGGGGCACTGAAGCTTTCTTT	13	TRBJ1-1	TRBV27	.	.
CASSQEGGERSQPQHF	TGCGCCAGCAGCCAAGAGGGAGGCGAACGGAGTCAGCCCCAGCATTTT	16	TRBJ1-5	TRBV4-1	.	.
CASSYSGGAFNEQFF	TGTGCCAGCAGCTATAGCGGGGGGGCATTTAATGAGCAGTTCTTC	15	TRBJ2-1	TRBV7-6	.	TRBD2
CASSAQATLGYTF	TGTGCCAGCAGCGCACAGGCGACGCTGGGCTACACCTTC	13	TRBJ1-2	TRBV11-2	.	.
CASSQAAAGGYAFF	TGTGCCAGCAGCCAAGCGGCCGCGGGGGGATATGCTTTCTTT	14	TRBJ1-1	TRBV4-2	.	.
CASSEGTGEQPQHF	TGTGCCAGCAGTGAGGGGACAGGGGAACAGCCCCAGCATTTT	14	TRBJ1-5	TRBV6-1	.	TRBD1
CASRSDRGQETQYF	TGTGCCAGCAGATCGGACAGGGGCCAAGAGACCCAGTACTTC	14	TRBJ2-5	TRBV6-4	.	TRBD1
CASRQTGVGGNQPQHF	TGTGCCAGCAGGCAGACAGGGGTTGGGGGCAATCAGCCCCAGCATTTT	16	TRBJ1-5	TRBV6-6	.	TRBD1
CSVDLSEGLYGYTF	TGCAGCGTTGATCTATCGGAGGGACTCTATGGCTACACCTTC	14	TRBJ1-2	TRBV29-1	.	.
CATSDLQARGVNEQFF	TGTGCCACCAGTGATTTACAAGCGCGGGGGGTAAATGAGCAGTTCTTC	16	TRBJ2-1	TRBV24-1	.	TRBD2
CASSQDPQGQGRYEQYF	TGCGCCAGCAGCCAAGATCCGCAGGGACAGGGGCGCTACGAGCAGTACTTC	17	TRBJ2-7	TRBV4-1	.	TRBD1
CAWAVGGSETQYF	TGTGCCTGGGCAGTCGGGGGCTCGGAGACCCAGTACTTC	13	TRBJ2-5	TRBV30	.	.
CAISVDRAHTEAFF	TGTGCCATCAGTGTCGACAGGGCTCACACTGAAGCTTTCTTT	14	TRBJ1-1	TRBV10-3	.	TRBD1
CSVGGGASYNEQFF	TGCAGCGTTGGTGGGGGGGCTTCCTACAATGAGCAGTTCTTC	14	TRBJ2-1	TRBV29-1	.	.
CASSLVTLKDSYGYTF	TGCGCCAGCAGCTTGGTAACCCTCAAGGACAGCTATGGCTACACCTTC	16	TRBJ1-2	TRBV5-1	once	.
CASSQTLQGRGTEAFF	TGTGCCAGCTCACAAACTTTACAGGGAAGAGGTACTGAAGCTTTCTTT	16	TRBJ1-1	TRBV18	.	.
CSGAGTSGYNEQFF	TGCAGCGGCGCCGGGACTAGCGGTTACAATGAGCAGTTCTTC	14	TRBJ2-1	TRBV29-1	.	TRBD2
CASSTRQGGTYEQYF	TGTGCCAGCAGTACGCGACAGGGAGGAACCTACGAGCAGTACTTC	15	TRBJ2-7	TRBV6-6	.	.
CASSPHKNTEAFF	TGTGCCAGCTCACCGCACAAGAACACTGAAGCTTTCTTT	13	TRBJ1-1	TRBV18	.	.
CASSFDRSQPQHF	TGTGCCAGCAGCTTTGACAGATCACAGCCCCAGCATTTT	13	TRBJ1-5	TRBV7-2	.	.
CASSIGGRRWAFF	TGTGCCAGCAGTATCGGGGGCAGGAGGTGGGCTTTCTTT	13	TRBJ1-1	TRBV12-3/TRBV12-4	.	.
CASSKPGQKNIQYF	TGTGCCAGCAGTAAGCCGGGACAGAAAAACATTCAGTACTTC	14	TRBJ2-4	TRBV28	.	TRBD1
CASTVADPNYGYTF	TGTGCCAGCACCGTGGCCGACCCTAACTATGGCTACACCTTC	14	TRBJ1-2	TRBV7-8	few	.
CASSLEIAGFSYEQYF	TGTGCCAGCAGCTTAGAGATAGCGGGGTTTTCCTACGAGCAGTACTTC	16	TRBJ2-7	TRBV11-2	.	TRBD2
CASSPNLLAAQETQYF	TGTGCCAGCAGTCCAAATCTCCTAGCGGCACAAGAGACCCAGTACTTC	16	TRBJ2-5	TRBV27	.	TRBD2
CASRPRTGSYQPQHF	TGTGCCAGTAGGCCGCGGACAGGGAGTTACCAGCCCCAGCATTTT	15	TRBJ1-5	TRBV19	.	TRBD1
CASSPGQFNQPQHF	TGTGCCAGTAGTCCCGGACAGTTCAATCAGCCCCAGCATTTT	14	TRBJ1-5	TRBV19	.	.
CASSLAVPAYGYTF	TGTGCCAGCAGCTTGGCTGTCCCAGCCTATGGCTACACCTTC	14	TRBJ1-2	TRBV5-5	once	.
CASRGGLNEKLFF	TGTGCCAGCCGGGGGGGGCTTAATGAAAAACTGTTTTTT	13	TRBJ1-4	TRBV6-5	.	.
CASSQWTSYEQYF	TGCGCCAGCAGCCAATGGACTAGTTACGAGCAGTACTTC	13	TRBJ2-7	TRBV4-1	.	TRBD2
CASGIAGAEQYF	TGTGCGAGCGGTATCGCGGGAGCCGAGCAGTACTTC	12	TRBJ2-7	TRBV6-5	.	TRBD2
CASTQRRGGDTQYF	TGTGCCAGCACCCAGCGACGGGGGGGAGATACGCAGTATTTT	14	TRBJ2-3	TRBV6-5	.	TRBD2
CASSSPVGPRGTQYF	TGTGCCAGTAGTTCCCCAGTGGGACCCCGGGGGACCCAGTACTTC	15	TRBJ2-5	TRBV19	.	.
CASTGTGREQYF	TGTGCCAGCACCGGGACAGGGCGGGAGCAGTACTTC	12	TRBJ2-7	TRBV5-6	.	TRBD1
CASSYSRNYGYTF	TGTGCCAGCAGTTACTCGAGGAACTATGGCTACACCTTC	13	TRBJ1-2	TRBV6-2/TRBV6-3	.	.
CASSFDGDQPQHF	TGTGCCAGCAGTTTTGACGGGGATCAGCCCCAGCATTTT	13	TRBJ1-5	TRBV12-3/TRBV12-4	.	.
CASSFVSNQPQHF	TGTGCCAGCAGTTTTGTCTCTAATCAGCCCCAGCATTTT	13	TRBJ1-5	TRBV27	.	.
CAGGGIYGYTF	TGTGCCGGGGGGGGAATCTATGGCTACACCTTC	11	TRBJ1-2	TRBV12-3/TRBV12-4	.	.
CASRTSAVPYEQYF	TGTGCCAGCAGGACTAGCGCGGTCCCCTACGAGCAGTACTTC	14	TRBJ2-7	TRBV6-5	.	TRBD2
CASSSSMTRGYTF	TGTGCCAGCAGTTCTTCTATGACGCGGGGCTACACCTTC	13	TRBJ1-2	TRBV12-3/TRBV12-4	.	.
CASTFGTGGNTGELFF	TGCGCCAGCACCTTTGGGACAGGGGGCAACACCGGGGAGCTGTTTTTT	16	TRBJ2-2	TRBV5-1	.	TRBD1
CASSQLMNTEAFF	TGTGCCAGCAGCCAGCTAATGAACACTGAAGCTTTCTTT	13	TRBJ1-1	TRBV12-3/TRBV12-4	.	.
CASSIGGFGTEAFF	TGTGCCAGTAGTATAGGTGGTTTCGGCACTGAAGCTTTCTTT	14	TRBJ1-1	TRBV19	.	.
CASSYLQGLLAKNIQYF	TGTGCCAGCAGTTACCTACAGGGCCTCTTAGCCAAAAACATTCAGTACTTC	17	TRBJ2-4	TRBV6-2/TRBV6-3	.	.
CASRGQGGGQPQHF	TGTGCCAGCAGGGGACAGGGAGGGGGTCAGCCCCAGCATTTT	14	TRBJ1-5	TRBV5-8	.	TRBD1
CASSEEASGGFEQYF	TGTGCCAGCAGTGAAGAGGCTAGCGGGGGGTTCGAGCAGTACTTC	15	TRBJ2-7	TRBV6-4	.	TRBD2
CASSTQWSNQPQHF	TGTGCCAGCAGTACACAGTGGAGCAATCAGCCCCAGCATTTT	14	TRBJ1-5	TRBV28	.	.
CASSQTRGNTIYF	TGTGCCAGCAGTCAGACACGCGGAAACACCATATATTTT	13	TRBJ1-3	TRBV6-5	.	.
CGSGELFF	TGTGGATCCGGGGAGCTGTTTTTT	8	TRBJ2-2	TRBV30	.	.
CASSSDSFGLYGYTF	TGTGCCAGTAGTTCGGACTCCTTCGGCCTCTATGGCTACACCTTC	15	TRBJ1-2	TRBV19	.	.
CASRPWISCSGGAREQFF	TGTGCCAGCAGGCCTTGGATTTCCTGCAGCGGAGGGGCCCGGGAGCAGTTCTTC	18	TRBJ2-1	TRBV5-7	.	.